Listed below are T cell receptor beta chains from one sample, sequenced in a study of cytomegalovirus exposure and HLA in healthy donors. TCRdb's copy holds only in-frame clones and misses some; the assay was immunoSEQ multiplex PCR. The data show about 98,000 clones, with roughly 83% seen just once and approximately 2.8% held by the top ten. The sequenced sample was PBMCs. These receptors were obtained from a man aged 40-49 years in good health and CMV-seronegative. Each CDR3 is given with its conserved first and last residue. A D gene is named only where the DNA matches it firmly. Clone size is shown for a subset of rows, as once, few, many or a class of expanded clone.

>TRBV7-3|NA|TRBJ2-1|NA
TGTGCCAGCAGCTCTCGTCCGGACAGTGAGCAGTTCTTC
CASSSRPDSEQFF
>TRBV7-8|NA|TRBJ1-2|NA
TGTGCCAGCAGCTTAGCCAGGGATGGCTACACCTTC
CASSLARDGYTF
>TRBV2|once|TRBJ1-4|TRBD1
TGTGCCAGTAGCATTGGACAGGGGACAACTAATGAAAAACTGTTTTTT
CASSIGQGTTNEKLFF
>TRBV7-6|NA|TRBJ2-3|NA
TGTGCCAGCAGCTTAGGTCCAGGGACAGATACGCAGTATTTT
CASSLGPGTDTQYF
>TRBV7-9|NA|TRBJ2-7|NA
TGTGCCAGCAGCTTACGCCGCAGCTACGAGCAGTACTTC
CASSLRRSYEQYF
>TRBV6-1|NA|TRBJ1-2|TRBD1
TGTGCCAGCAGTACCCGGGACAGGGGGTTTGGCTACACCTTC
CASSTRDRGFGYTF
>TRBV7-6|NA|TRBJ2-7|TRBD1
TGTGCCAGCAGCTTCAACAGGGGCTACGAGCAGTACTTC
CASSFNRGYEQYF
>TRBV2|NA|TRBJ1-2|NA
TGTGCCAGCAGTTTGGCTAGGGGCTACACCTTC
CASSLARGYTF
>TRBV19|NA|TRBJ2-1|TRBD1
TGTGCCAGTAGTGGGCAGGGGGCGTCCGGGCAGTTCTTC
CASSGQGASGQFF
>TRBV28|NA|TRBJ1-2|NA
TGTGCCAGCAGTTTGGGGGGGCTGGGCTATGGCTACACCTTC
CASSLGGLGYGYTF
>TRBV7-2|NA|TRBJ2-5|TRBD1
TGTGCCAGCAGCTTTGGGACAGGGGGCTTTTCGGAGACCCAGTACTTC
CASSFGTGGFSETQYF
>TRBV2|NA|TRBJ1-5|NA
TGTGCCAGCAGTGGCGCATATAGCAATCAGCCCCAGCATTTT
CASSGAYSNQPQHF
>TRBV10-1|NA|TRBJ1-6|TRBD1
TGCGCCAGCTCGGGACAGCCAAATTCACCCCTCCACTTT
CASSGQPNSPLHF
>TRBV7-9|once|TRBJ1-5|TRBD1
TGTGCCAGCAGCTTGGACAGGGGCAGCAATCAGCCCCAGCATTTT
CASSLDRGSNQPQHF
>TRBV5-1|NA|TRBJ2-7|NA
TGCGCCAGCAGCGGAATGACAGAAACGAGCTCCTACGAGCAGTACTTC
CASSGMTETSSYEQYF
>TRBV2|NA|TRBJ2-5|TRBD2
TGTGCCAGCAGTGGGCTAGCGGGGGGATATGAGACCCAGTACTTC
CASSGLAGGYETQYF
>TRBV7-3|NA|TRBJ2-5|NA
TGTGCCAGCAGCCCGGCGGGTTATGAGACCCAGTACTTC
CASSPAGYETQYF
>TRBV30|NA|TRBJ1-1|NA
TGTGCCTGGAGCCCCAGGGAGAACACTGAAGCTTTCTTT
CAWSPRENTEAFF
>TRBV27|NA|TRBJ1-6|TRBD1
TGTGCCAGCAGCAAGTTACAAGGGGGCGGTTCTTCACCCCTCCACTTT
CASSKLQGGGSSPLHF
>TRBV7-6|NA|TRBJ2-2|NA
TGTGCCAGCAGCTTAGTATCGCGGGGCAGCAACACCGGGGAGCTGTTTTTT
CASSLVSRGSNTGELFF
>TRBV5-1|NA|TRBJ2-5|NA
TGCGCCAGCAGCTTGGCTTCTCAGTTCCAAGAGACCCAGTACTTC
CASSLASQFQETQYF
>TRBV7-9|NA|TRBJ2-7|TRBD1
TGTTCCAGCAGCCTAGGGACAGGGGGTGATAGGGAGCAGTACTTC
CSSSLGTGGDREQYF
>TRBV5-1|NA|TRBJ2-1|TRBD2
TGCGCCAGCAGCCTGCCCCTGAGCGGGGTCTACAATGAGCAGTTCTTC
CASSLPLSGVYNEQFF
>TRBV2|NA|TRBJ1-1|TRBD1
TGTGCCAGCATTATGCCGGGACAGGGGAACACTGAAGCTTTCTTT
CASIMPGQGNTEAFF
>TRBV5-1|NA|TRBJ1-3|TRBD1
TGCGCCAGCAGCTTGGGGACAGGGTTCTCTGGAAACACCATATATTTT
CASSLGTGFSGNTIYF
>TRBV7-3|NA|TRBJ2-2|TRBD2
TGTTCCAGCAGCCCAACTAGCGGTTCGGCCGCCGGGGAGCTGTTTTTT
CSSSPTSGSAAGELFF
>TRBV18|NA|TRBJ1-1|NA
TGTGCCAGCTCACCACCTAATCCACAGGTGAACACTGAAGCTTTCTTT
CASSPPNPQVNTEAFF
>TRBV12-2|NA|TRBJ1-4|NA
TGTGCAAGTCGCTTAGTTGTACCCCCCCCAGGGGCAACTAATGAAAAACTGTTTTTT
CASRLVVPPPGATNEKLFF
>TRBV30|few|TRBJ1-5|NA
TGTGCCTGGAGCAGGGAAGGCAATCAGCCCCAGCATTTT
CAWSREGNQPQHF
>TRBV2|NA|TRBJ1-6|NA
TGTGCCAGCACCGTCGCCAGGTATAATTCACCCCTCCACTTT
CASTVARYNSPLHF
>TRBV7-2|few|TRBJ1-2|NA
TGTGCCAGCAGCCTTGACCCGGTCCCTGGGCGCTATGGCTACACCTTC
CASSLDPVPGRYGYTF
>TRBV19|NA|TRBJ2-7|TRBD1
TGTGCCAGCCGTCGGACAGGGGCAACCTACGAGCAGTACTTC
CASRRTGATYEQYF
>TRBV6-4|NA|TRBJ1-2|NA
TGTGCCAGCAGTGACAGAGCGGGGAGAGCTAACTATGGCTACACCTTC
CASSDRAGRANYGYTF
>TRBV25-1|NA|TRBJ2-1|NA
TGTGCCAGCAGTGAATGGGAGCGAGCTGAGCAGTTCTTC
CASSEWERAEQFF
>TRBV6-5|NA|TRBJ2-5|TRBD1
TGTGCCAGCAGCGATCGACAGGGGGCTGAAGAGACCCAGTACTTC
CASSDRQGAEETQYF
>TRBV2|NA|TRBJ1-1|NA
TGTGCCAGCAGCGAATTAGCCCCGAACACTGAAGCTTTCTTT
CASSELAPNTEAFF
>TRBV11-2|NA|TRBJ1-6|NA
TGTGCCAGCAGCTGGGCACTTAACCCGTCACCCCTCCACTTT
CASSWALNPSPLHF
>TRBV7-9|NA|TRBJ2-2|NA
TGTGCCAGCAGCTTCTACGGGGAGCTGTTTTTT
CASSFYGELFF
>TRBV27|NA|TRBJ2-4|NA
TGTGCCAGCAGTTCCTTCAGGGAGGAGGTCAAAAACATTCAGTACTTC
CASSSFREEVKNIQYF
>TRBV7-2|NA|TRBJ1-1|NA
TGTGCCAGCAGCTTACTAGTGAACACTGAAGCTTTCTTT
CASSLLVNTEAFF